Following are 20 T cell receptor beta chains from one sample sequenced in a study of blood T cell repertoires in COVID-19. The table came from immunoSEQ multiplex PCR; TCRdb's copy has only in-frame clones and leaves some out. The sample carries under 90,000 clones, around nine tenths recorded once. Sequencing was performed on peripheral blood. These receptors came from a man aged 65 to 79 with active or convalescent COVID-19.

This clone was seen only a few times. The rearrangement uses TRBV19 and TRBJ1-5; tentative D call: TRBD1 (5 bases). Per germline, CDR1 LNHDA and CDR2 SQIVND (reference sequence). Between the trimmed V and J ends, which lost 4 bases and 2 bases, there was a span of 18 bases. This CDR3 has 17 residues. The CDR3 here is CASSTSMRRGGNQPQHF. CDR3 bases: TGTGCCAGTAGTACGAGTATGCGGAGGGGTGGCAATCAGCCCCAGCATTTT.

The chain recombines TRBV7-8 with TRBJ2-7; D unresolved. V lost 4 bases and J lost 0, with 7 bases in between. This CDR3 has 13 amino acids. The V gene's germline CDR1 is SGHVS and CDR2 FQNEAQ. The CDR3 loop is CASSSRLSYEQYF. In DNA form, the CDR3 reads TGTGCCAGCAGCTCGAGACTCTCCTACGAGCAGTACTTC.

The CDR3 here is CASSRAGTEETQYF. DNA for the CDR3: TGTGCCAGCAGCCGAGCCGGGACAGAAGAGACCCAGTACTTC. The V gene is TRBV6-2 or TRBV6-3, the J gene TRBJ2-5; 7 nucleotides agree with TRBD1. CDR1 and CDR2 (germline): MNHEY, SVGEGT. CDR3 length: 14 amino acids. Trimming took 6 bases from V and 3 from J; bases not matched to a gene: 7.

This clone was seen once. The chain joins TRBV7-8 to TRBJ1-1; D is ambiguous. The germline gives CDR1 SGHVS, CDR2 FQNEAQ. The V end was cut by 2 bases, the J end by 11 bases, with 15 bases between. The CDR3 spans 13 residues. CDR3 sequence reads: CASSLTGIVRAFF. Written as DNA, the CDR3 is TGTGCCAGCAGCTTAACGGGGATAGTAAGGGCTTTCTTT.

CDR3 amino acids: CASRILGANQPQHF. CDR3 DNA sequence: TGTGCCAGCAGGATCCTTGGGGCCAATCAGCCCCAGCATTTT. The J gene is TRBJ1-5, the V gene TRBV28; TRBD1 is a possible D gene (5 bases). Deletions cut 6 bases from V and 3 bases from J, with 12 bases between. Looked up from germline, CDR1 is MDHEN and CDR2 is SYDVKM. There are 14 residues in the CDR3.

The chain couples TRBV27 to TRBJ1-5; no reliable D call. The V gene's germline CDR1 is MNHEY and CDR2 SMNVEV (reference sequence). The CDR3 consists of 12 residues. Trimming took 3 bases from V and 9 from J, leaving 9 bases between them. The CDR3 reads CASSFLPGPQHF. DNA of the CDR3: TGTGCCAGCAGTTTTCTCCCCGGGCCCCAGCATTTT.

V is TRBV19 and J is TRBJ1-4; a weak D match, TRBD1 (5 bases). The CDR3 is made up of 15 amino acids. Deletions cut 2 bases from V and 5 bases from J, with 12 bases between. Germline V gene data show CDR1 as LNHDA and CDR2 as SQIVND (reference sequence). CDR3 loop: CASSIQDSRNEKLFF. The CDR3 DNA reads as TGTGCCAGTAGTATACAAGACAGCCGGAATGAAAAACTGTTTTTT.

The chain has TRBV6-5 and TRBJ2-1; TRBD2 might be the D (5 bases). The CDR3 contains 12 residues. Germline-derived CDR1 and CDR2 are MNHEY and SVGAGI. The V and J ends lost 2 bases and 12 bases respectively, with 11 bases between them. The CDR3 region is CASSYAEGGQFF. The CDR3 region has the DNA TGTGCCAGCAGTTACGCTGAGGGCGGGCAGTTCTTC.

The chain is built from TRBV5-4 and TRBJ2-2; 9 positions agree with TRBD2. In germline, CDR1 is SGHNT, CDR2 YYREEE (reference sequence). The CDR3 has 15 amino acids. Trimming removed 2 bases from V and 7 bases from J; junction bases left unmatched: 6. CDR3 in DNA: TGTGCCAGCAGCTTAGGCGGGAGGGGCTTCGGGGAGCTGTTTTTT. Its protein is CASSLGGRGFGELFF. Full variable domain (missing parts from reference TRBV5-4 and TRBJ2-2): ETGVTQSPTHLIKTRGQQVTLRCSSQSGHNTVSWYQQALGQGPQFIFQYYREEENGRGNFPPRFSGLQFPNYSSELNVNALELDDSALYLCASSLGGRGFGELFFGEGSRLTVL.

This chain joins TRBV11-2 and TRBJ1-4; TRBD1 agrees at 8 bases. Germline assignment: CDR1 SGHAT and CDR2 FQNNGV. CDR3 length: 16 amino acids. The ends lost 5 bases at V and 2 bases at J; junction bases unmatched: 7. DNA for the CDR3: TGTGCCAGCAGCCACGCAGGGGGCTATACTAATGAAAAACTGTTTTTT. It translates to CASSHAGGYTNEKLFF.

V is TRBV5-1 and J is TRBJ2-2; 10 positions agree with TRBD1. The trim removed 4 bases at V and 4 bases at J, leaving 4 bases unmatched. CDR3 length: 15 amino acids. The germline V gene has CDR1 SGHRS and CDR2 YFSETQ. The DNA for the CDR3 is TGCGCCAGCAGCGAAGGGACAGGGGTCACCGGGGAGCTGTTTTTT. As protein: CASSEGTGVTGELFF.

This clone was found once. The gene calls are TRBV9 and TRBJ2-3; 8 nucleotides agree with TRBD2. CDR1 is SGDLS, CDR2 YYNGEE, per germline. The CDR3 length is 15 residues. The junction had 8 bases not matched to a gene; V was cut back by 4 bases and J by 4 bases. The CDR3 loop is CASSLRAGAPDTQYF. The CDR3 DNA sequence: TGTGCCAGCAGCCTAAGAGCGGGAGCGCCAGATACGCAGTATTTT. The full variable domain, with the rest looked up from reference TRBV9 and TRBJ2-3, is DSGVTQTPKHLITATGQRVTLRCSPRSGDLSVYWYQQSLDQGLQFLIQYYNGEERAKGNILERFSAQQFPDLHSELNLSSLELGDSALYFCASSLRAGAPDTQYFGPGTRLTVL.

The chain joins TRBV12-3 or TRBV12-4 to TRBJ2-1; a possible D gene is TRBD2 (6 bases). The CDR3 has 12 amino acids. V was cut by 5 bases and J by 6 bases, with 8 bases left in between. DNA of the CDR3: TGTGCCAGCAGTCGGGACTTCAATGAGCAGTTCTTC. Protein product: CASSRDFNEQFF.

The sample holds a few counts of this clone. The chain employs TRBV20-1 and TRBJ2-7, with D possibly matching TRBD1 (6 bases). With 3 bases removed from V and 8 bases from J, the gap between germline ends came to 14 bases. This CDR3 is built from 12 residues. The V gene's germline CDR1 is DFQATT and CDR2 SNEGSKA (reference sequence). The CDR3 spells CSASSRQVKQYF. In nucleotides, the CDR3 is TGCAGTGCTAGTTCCCGACAGGTGAAGCAGTACTTC.

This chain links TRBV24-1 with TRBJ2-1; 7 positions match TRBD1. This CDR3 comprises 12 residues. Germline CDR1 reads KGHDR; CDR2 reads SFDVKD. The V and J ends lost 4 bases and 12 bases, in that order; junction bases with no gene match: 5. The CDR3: CATSDSGTVQFF. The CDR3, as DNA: TGTGCCACCAGTGACTCCGGGACAGTGCAGTTCTTC.

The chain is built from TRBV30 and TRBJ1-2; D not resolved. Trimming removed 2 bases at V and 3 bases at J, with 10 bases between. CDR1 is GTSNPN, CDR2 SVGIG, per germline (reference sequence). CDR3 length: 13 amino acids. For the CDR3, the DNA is TGTGCCTGGAGTCGGGGTGCTTACTATGGCTACACCTTC. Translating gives CAWSRGAYYGYTF.

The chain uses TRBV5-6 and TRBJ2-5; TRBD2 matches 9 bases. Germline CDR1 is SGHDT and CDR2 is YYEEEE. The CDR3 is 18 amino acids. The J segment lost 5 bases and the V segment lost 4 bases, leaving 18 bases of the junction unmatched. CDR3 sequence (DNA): TGTGCCAGCAGCCTTTTTAGAGACAGCGGGGGGAGAGAGGAGACCCAGTACTTC. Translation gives CASSLFRDSGGREETQYF.

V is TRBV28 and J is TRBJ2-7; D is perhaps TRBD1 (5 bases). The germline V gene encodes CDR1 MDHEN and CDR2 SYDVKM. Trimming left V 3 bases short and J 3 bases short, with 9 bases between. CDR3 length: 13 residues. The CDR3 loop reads CASSLGRDYEQYF. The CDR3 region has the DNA TGTGCCAGCAGTTTGGGCAGGGACTACGAGCAGTACTTC.

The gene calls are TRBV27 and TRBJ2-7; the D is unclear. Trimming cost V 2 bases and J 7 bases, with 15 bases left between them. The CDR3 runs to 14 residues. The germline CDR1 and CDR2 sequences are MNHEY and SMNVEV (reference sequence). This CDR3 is CASSLMATDGEQYF. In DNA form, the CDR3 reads TGTGCCAGCAGTTTAATGGCTACTGACGGGGAGCAGTACTTC.

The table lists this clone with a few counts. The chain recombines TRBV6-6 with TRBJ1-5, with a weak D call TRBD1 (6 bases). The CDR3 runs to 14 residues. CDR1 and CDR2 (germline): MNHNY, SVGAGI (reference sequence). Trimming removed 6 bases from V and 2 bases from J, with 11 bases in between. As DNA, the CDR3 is TGTGCCAGCAGATCAGGGGTCGGCAATCAGCCCCAGCATTTT. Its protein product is CASRSGVGNQPQHF.